This TCR beta chain was captured in a study of graft-versus-host responses after intestinal transplantation. At the level of the study: Recipients received multivisceral, liver-intestinal, or isolated intestinal transplants. All of the recipients had induction that used anti-thymocyte globulin, then tacrolimus and steroids for 2 to 3 years. Whole-study results and caveats: The marrow of recipients harbored GvH clones, and ileum or blood showed some of them first. Within the allografts of patients who had graft-donor T cell macrochimerism, graft-versus-host to host-versus-graft clonal ratios were high.

As for this clone: Its antigen is currently unknown.

Assay: immunoSEQ multiplex PCR; the TCRdb copy retains only in-frame clones and omits some. The repertoire holds more than 95,000 clones, with more than 85% as singletons. Trimming pared 4 bases from V and 4 bases from J, leaving 8 bases between. Germline CDR1 and CDR2: SNHLY and FYNNEI. This CDR3 spans 13 amino acids. V gene TRBV2 combines with J gene TRBJ1-5; no firm D call. This specimen consisted of unstimulated CD4+ T cells sorted from spleen or lymph node cells, obtained before intestinal transplant. The origin of this receptor is a human donor who received an intestinal transplant. CDR3: CASSATLNQPQHF. The DNA for the CDR3 is TGTGCCAGCAGTGCTACCCTAAATCAGCCCCAGCATTTT.